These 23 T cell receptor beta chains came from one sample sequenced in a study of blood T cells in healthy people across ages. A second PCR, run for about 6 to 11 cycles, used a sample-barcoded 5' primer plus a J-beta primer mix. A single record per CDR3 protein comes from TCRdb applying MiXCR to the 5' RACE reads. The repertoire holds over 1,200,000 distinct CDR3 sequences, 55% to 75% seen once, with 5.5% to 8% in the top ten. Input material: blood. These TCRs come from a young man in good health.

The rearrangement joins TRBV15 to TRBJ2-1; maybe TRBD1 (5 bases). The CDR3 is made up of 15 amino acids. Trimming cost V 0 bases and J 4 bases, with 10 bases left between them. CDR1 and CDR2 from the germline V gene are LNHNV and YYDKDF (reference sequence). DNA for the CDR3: TGTGCCACCAGCAGAGAGATGGGGCTATACAATGAGCAGTTCTTC. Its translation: CATSREMGLYNEQFF.

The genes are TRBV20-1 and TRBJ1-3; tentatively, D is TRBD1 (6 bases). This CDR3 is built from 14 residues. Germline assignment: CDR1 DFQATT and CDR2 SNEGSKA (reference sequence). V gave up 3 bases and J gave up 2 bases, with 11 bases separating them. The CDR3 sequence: CSASRTETGNTIYF. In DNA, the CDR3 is TGCAGTGCTAGCAGGACAGAAACTGGAAACACCATATATTTT.

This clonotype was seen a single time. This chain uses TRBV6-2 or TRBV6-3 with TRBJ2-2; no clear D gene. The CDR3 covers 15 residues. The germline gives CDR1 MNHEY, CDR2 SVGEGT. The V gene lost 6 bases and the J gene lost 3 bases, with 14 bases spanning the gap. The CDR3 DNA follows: TGTGCCAGCAGCCCCCCCGAAAGTGACACCGGGGAGCTGTTTTTT. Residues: CASSPPESDTGELFF.

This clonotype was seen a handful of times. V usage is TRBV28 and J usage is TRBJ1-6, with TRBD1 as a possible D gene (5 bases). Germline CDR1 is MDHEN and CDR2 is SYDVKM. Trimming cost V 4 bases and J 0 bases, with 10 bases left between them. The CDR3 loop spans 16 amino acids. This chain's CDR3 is CASSSAGSSYNSPLHF. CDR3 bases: TGTGCCAGCAGTTCGGCAGGGAGCTCCTATAATTCACCCCTCCACTTT.

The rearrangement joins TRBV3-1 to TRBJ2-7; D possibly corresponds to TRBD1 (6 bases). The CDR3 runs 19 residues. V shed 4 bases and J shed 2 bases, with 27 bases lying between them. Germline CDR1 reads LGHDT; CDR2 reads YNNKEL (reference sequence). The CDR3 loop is CASSPQTLTRQDVPYEQYF. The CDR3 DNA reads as TGTGCCAGCAGCCCACAAACATTGACGCGACAGGACGTTCCCTACGAGCAGTACTTC.

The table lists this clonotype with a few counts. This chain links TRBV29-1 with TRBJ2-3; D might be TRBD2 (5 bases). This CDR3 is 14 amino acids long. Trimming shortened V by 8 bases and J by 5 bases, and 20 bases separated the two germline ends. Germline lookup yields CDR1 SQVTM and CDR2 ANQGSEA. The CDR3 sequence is CSINSGQAGDTQYF. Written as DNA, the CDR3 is TGCAGCATCAACTCTGGGCAGGCGGGAGATACGCAGTATTTT.

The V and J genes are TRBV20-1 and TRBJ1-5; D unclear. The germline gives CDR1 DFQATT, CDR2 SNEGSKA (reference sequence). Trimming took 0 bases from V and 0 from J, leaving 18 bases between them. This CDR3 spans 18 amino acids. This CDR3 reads CSARDLLMDPYSNQPQHF. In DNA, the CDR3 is TGCAGTGCTAGAGATCTTTTAATGGACCCGTATAGCAATCAGCCCCAGCATTTT.

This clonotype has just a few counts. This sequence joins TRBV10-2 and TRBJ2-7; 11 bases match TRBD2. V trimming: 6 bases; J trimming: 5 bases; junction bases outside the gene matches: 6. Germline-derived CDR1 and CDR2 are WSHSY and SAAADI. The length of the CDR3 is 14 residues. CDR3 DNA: TGCGCCAGCAGACGTAGCGGGAGGGGCGACGAGCAGTACTTC. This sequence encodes CASRRSGRGDEQYF.

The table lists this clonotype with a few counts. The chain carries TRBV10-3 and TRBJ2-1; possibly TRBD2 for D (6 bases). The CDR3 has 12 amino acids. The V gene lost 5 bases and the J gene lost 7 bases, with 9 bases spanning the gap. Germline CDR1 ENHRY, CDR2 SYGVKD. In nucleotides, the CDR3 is TGTGCCATCAGTCCAGGGAGGAATGAGCAGTTCTTC. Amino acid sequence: CAISPGRNEQFF.

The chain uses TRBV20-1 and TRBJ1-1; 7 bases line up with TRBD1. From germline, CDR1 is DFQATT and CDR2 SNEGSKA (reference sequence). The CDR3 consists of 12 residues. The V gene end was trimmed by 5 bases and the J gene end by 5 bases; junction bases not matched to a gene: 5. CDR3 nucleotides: TGCAGTGCTCTTGACAGGGAGACTGAAGCTTTCTTT. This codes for CSALDRETEAFF.

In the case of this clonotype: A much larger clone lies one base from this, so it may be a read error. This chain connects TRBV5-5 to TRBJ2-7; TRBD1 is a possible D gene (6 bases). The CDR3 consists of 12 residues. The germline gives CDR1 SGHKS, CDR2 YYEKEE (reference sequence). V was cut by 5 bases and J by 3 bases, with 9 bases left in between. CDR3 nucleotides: TGTGCCAGCAGGGGGGACAACTACGAGCAGTACTTC. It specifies CASRGDNYEQYF.

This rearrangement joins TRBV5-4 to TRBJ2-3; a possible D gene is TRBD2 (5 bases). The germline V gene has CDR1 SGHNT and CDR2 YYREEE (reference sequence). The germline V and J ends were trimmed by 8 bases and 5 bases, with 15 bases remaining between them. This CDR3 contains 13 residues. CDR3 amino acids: CARGVWGKDTQYF. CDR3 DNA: TGTGCCAGGGGAGTATGGGGAAAAGATACGCAGTATTTT.

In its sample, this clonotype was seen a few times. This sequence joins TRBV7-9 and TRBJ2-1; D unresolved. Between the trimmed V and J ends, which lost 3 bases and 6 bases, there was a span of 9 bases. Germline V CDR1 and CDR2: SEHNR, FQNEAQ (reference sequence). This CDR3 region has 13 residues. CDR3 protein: CASSFAVGNEQFF. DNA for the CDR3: TGTGCCAGCAGCTTCGCAGTGGGCAATGAGCAGTTCTTC.

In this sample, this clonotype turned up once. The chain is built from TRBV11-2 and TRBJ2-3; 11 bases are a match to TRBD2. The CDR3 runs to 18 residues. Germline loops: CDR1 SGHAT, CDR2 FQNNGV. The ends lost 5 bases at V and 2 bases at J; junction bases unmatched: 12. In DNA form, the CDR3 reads TGTGCCAGCAGCCCAACAATCCGACTAGCGGGAAACACAGATACGCAGTATTTT. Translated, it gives CASSPTIRLAGNTDTQYF.

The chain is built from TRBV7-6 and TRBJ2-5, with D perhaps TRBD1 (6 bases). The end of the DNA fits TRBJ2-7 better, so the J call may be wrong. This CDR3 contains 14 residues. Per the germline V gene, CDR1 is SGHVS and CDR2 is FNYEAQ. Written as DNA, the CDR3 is TGTGCCAGCAGCTTTATCCAGGGGTCCAACGAGCAGTACTTC. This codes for CASSFIQGSNEQYF.

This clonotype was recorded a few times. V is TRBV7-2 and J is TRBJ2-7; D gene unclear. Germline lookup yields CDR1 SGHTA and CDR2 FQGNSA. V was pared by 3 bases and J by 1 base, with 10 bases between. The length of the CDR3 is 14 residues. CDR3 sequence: CASSFKGASYEQYF. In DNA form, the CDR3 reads TGTGCCAGCAGCTTCAAGGGCGCGTCCTACGAGCAGTACTTC.

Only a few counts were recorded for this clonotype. This chain's CDR3 is CASSQDIQETQYF. The CDR3 DNA reads TGTGCCAGTAGTCAGGATATCCAAGAGACCCAGTACTTC. V and J are TRBV19 and TRBJ2-7, with D unclear. The J call may be incorrect, as the DNA end agrees better with TRBJ2-5. Germline V gene lookup returns CDR1 LNHDA and CDR2 SQIVND (reference sequence). This CDR3 is 13 amino acids long.

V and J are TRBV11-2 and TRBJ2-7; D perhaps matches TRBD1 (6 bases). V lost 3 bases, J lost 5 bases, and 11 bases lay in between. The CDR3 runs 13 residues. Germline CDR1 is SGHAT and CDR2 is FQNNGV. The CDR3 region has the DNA TGTGCCAGCAGCTTTACAGGGCTCCACGAGCAGTACTTC. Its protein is CASSFTGLHEQYF.

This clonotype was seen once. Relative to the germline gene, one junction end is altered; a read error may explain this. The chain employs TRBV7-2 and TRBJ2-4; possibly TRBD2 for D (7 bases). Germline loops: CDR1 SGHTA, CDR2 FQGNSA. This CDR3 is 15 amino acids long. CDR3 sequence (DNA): TGTGCCAGCAGCCCGCGGTCGGGGGGCAAAGACATTCAGTACTTC. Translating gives CASSPRSGGKDIQYF.

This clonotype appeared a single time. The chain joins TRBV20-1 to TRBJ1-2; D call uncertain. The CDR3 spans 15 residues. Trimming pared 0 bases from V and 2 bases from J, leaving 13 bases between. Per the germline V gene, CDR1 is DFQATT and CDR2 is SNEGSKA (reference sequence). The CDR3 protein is CSARDRWRLNYGYTF. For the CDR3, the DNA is TGCAGTGCTAGAGATCGTTGGAGACTAAACTATGGCTACACCTTC.

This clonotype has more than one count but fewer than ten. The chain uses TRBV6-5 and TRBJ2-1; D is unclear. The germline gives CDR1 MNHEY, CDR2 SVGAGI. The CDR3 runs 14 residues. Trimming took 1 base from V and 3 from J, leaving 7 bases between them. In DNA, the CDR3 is TGTGCCAGCAGTTACTACAAGGGCTACAATGAGCAGTTCTTC. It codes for CASSYYKGYNEQFF.

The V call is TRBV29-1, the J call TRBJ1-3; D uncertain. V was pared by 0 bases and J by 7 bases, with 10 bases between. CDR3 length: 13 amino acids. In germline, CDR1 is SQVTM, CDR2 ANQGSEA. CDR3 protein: CSVEEGNWNTIYF. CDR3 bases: TGCAGCGTTGAAGAGGGGAATTGGAACACCATATATTTT.

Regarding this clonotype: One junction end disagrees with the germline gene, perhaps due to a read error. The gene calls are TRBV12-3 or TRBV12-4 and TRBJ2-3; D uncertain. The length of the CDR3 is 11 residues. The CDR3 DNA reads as TGTGCCAGCAGTTCTACGGATATGCAGTATTTT. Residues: CASSSTDMQYF.